The present TCR beta chain was sequenced within a study of cytomegalovirus exposure and HLA in healthy donors. Broader study findings: In a later analysis, across HLA loci, associated TCR counts were highest for DRB1, lowest for HLA-C.

There are 15 residues in the CDR3. The V end lost 0 bases, the J end lost 0 bases, and 9 bases lay between the germline ends. Germline V gene lookup returns CDR1 SGHRS and CDR2 YFSETQ. As regards this clone: Antigen: not known.

A multiplex PCR was run with 60 Vbeta primers and 13 Jbeta primers. Data came from immunoSEQ multiplex PCR; TCRdb stores just in-frame clones and leaves some out. Of around 150,000 clones listed, around 83% are singletons. The sequence was collected from a man younger than 35 in good health and CMV-seropositive. The sample taken for sequencing was PBMCs. The gene calls are TRBV5-1 and TRBJ2-5, with TRBD2 as a possible D gene (6 bases). The CDR3 DNA is TGCGCCAGCAGCTTGGGTGGAGGGTACCAAGAGACCCAGTACTTC. Residues: CASSLGGGYQETQYF. The variable domain in full, completed from reference TRBV5-1 and TRBJ2-5, reads KAGVTQTPRYLIKTRGQQVTLSCSPISGHRSVSWYQQTPGQGLQFLFEYFSETQRNKGNFPGRFSGRQFSNSRSEMNVSTLELGDSALYLCASSLGGGYQETQYFGPGTRLLVL.